One and the same sample provided the 19 T cell receptor beta chains below, sequenced in a study of cytomegalovirus exposure and HLA in healthy donors. The study ran its PCR with 60 Vbeta and 13 Jbeta primers. The table came from immunoSEQ multiplex PCR; TCRdb's copy has only in-frame clones and leaves some out. The data show about 140,000 clones, with about three quarters seen just once and around 1.5% held by the top ten. The sequenced material came from PBMCs. The source of these receptors is a female donor in good health and CMV-seronegative.

The CDR3 spells CASSSTGVGYNEQFF. CDR3 DNA: TGTGCCAGCAGCTCCACGGGGGTAGGGTACAATGAGCAGTTCTTC. The J gene is TRBJ2-1, the V gene TRBV9, with D possibly being TRBD2 (6 bases). This CDR3 has 15 amino acids. CDR1 is SGDLS and CDR2 is YYNGEE in the germline V gene. V lost 4 bases to trimming and J lost 4 bases, with 15 bases between them.

The V call is TRBV7-9, the J call TRBJ1-3; D call uncertain. Germline V gene sequence: CDR1 SEHNR, CDR2 FQNEAQ (reference sequence). V was pared by 5 bases and J by 1 base, with 9 bases between. The CDR3 covers 14 residues. This chain's CDR3 is CASSDLRSGNTIYF. The CDR3 bases are TGTGCCAGCAGCGATCTGAGGTCTGGAAACACCATATATTTT.

The chain carries TRBV7-7 and TRBJ2-5; tentatively, D is TRBD1 (6 bases). The length of the CDR3 is 14 residues. Trimming stripped 5 bases from V and 5 bases from J, with 15 bases between. Germline V gives CDR1 SSHAT, CDR2 FNYEAQ (reference sequence). The CDR3 DNA reads TGTGCCAGCAGCACAGGCACAGGGCGGGAGACCCAGTACTTC. Translation: CASSTGTGRETQYF. The variable domain in full, with the rest retrieved from reference TRBV7-7 and TRBJ2-5, is GAGVSQSPRYKVTKRGQDVTLRCDPISSHATLYWYQQALGQGPEFLTYFNYEAQPDKSGLPSDRFSAERPEGSISTLTIQRTEQRDSAMYRCASSTGTGRETQYFGPGTRLLVL.

The chain joins TRBV6-1 to TRBJ2-7; perhaps TRBD1 as D (6 bases). Trimming removed 6 bases at V and 7 bases at J, with 19 bases between. Germline assignment: CDR1 MNHNS and CDR2 SASEGT. CDR3 size: 14 residues. CDR3 amino acids: CASRGVPGDREQYF. As DNA, the CDR3 is TGTGCCAGCAGGGGGGTACCAGGGGACCGGGAGCAGTACTTC.

The rearrangement uses TRBV5-1 and TRBJ1-2; tentatively, D is TRBD1 (5 bases). Germline V gene lookup returns CDR1 SGHRS and CDR2 YFSETQ. This CDR3 has 13 residues. Deletions cut 0 bases from V and 4 bases from J, with 7 bases between. In DNA, the CDR3 is TGCGCCAGCAGCTTGGCCGACAGCTATGGCTACACCTTC. Its protein product is CASSLADSYGYTF.

This clone was recorded once. The V gene is TRBV5-6, the J gene TRBJ1-2; 8 nucleotides align to TRBD1. V dropped 9 bases and J dropped 7; count of bases not matched to a gene: 8. This CDR3 is built from 12 residues. Germline V CDR1 and CDR2: SGHDT, YYEEEE. The CDR3 nucleotides read TGTGCCACCACAGGGGGTGAAGGTGGCTACACCTTC. This translates into CATTGGEGGYTF.

V is TRBV11-3 and J is TRBJ2-7; TRBD1 agrees at 11 bases. CDR1 SGHNT and CDR2 YENEEA come from the germline V gene. The CDR3 contains 16 residues. V gave up 1 base and J gave up 7 bases; unmatched junction bases: 9. DNA for the CDR3: TGTGCCAGCAGCTTAGCTGTGGGACAGGGGGTTCTTGAGCAGTACTTC. Translating it yields CASSLAVGQGVLEQYF.

The chain combines TRBV27 with TRBJ1-2, with a weak D call TRBD1 (5 bases). There are 14 residues in the CDR3. V lost 0 bases to trimming and J lost 9 bases, with 14 bases between them. Germline CDR1 reads MNHEY; CDR2 reads SMNVEV (reference sequence). The CDR3 DNA reads as TGTGCCAGCAGTTTATCGGCGGACATCGTAAGCTACACCTTC. This gives the protein CASSLSADIVSYTF.

The V call is TRBV18, the J call TRBJ1-2, with a possible D match to TRBD1 (5 bases). Trimming pared 3 bases from V and 3 bases from J, leaving 17 bases between. The CDR3 is 16 residues long. Germline V CDR1 and CDR2: KGHSH, LQKENI. The CDR3 sequence is CASSPLGTTVHYGYTF. The CDR3 nucleotides read TGTGCCAGCTCACCCCTAGGGACTACAGTCCACTATGGCTACACCTTC.

V usage is TRBV10-3 and J usage is TRBJ2-7; 8 bases are a match to TRBD1. In germline, CDR1 is ENHRY, CDR2 SYGVKD. J lost 3 bases, V lost 4 bases, and 8 bases had no gene match. This CDR3 has 15 residues. This chain's CDR3 is CAISVFEGQGYEQYF. The CDR3, as DNA: TGTGCCATCAGTGTGTTCGAAGGACAGGGCTACGAGCAGTACTTC.

V and J are TRBV7-3 and TRBJ2-7, with 9 bases matching TRBD1. Per germline, CDR1 SGHTA and CDR2 FQGTGA. Unmatched junction bases numbered 6, after V lost 2 bases and J lost 4 bases. CDR3 length: 15 residues. The DNA of the CDR3 is TGTGCCAGCAGCTTAGGGGGACAGGGCCTTTACGAGCAGTACTTC. Translation: CASSLGGQGLYEQYF.

The J gene is TRBJ1-1, the V gene TRBV7-9; D gene unclear. V was cut by 3 bases and J by 4 bases, with 12 bases left in between. CDR3 size: 14 residues. Germline V CDR1 and CDR2: SEHNR, FQNEAQ (reference sequence). CDR3: CASSFPGGLTEAFF. In nucleotides, the CDR3 is TGTGCCAGCAGCTTTCCCGGCGGCCTCACTGAAGCTTTCTTT.

The V gene is TRBV6-5, the J gene TRBJ2-5; 8 positions match TRBD1. The J call may be incorrect, as the DNA end agrees better with TRBJ2-7. The CDR3 extends over 15 amino acids. Germline V gives CDR1 MNHEY, CDR2 SVGAGI. The DNA for the CDR3 is TGTGCCAGCAGCAATCCGCGGACAGGGAGTGGCGAGCAGTACTTC. Amino acids: CASSNPRTGSGEQYF.

The rearrangement links TRBV6-5 to TRBJ2-5, with 7 positions matching TRBD1. CDR1 and CDR2 (germline): MNHEY, SVGAGI. The CDR3 has 13 amino acids. V shed 2 bases, J shed 3 bases, and the junction held 0 bases outside the gene matches. The CDR3 here is CASSYDREETQYF. CDR3 DNA: TGTGCCAGCAGTTACGACAGGGAAGAGACCCAGTACTTC.

The chain combines TRBV9 with TRBJ2-2; D gene ambiguous. The V gene's germline CDR1 is SGDLS and CDR2 YYNGEE. V was cut by 0 bases and J by 0 bases, with 6 bases left in between. The CDR3 covers 15 residues. The CDR3 DNA follows: TGTGCCAGCAGCGTAGCCCCTGCGAACACCGGGGAGCTGTTTTTT. Its protein product is CASSVAPANTGELFF.

This chain connects TRBV6-6 to TRBJ1-2; 7 positions match TRBD1. Germline loops: CDR1 MNHNY, CDR2 SVGAGI (reference sequence). The CDR3 totals 13 residues. Trimming cost V 6 bases and J 3 bases; bases outside gene matches: 4. This CDR3 reads CASRSGTDYGYTF. Here the CDR3 DNA reads TGTGCCAGCAGATCCGGGACAGACTATGGCTACACCTTC.

The CDR3 coding sequence is TGTGCCAGCAGCTTAGTCGGGAGGGCCGGGAATGAGCAGTTCTTC. Translated, it gives CASSLVGRAGNEQFF. J is TRBJ2-1 and V is TRBV7-3; 8 bases align to TRBD2. Trimming took 2 bases from V and 7 from J; bases not matched to a gene: 7. The CDR3 has 15 amino acids. The germline V gene encodes CDR1 SGHTA and CDR2 FQGTGA.

CDR3 in DNA: TGCGCCAGCAGCTTGGGAGCTAGCGGGATTTACGAGCAGTACTTC. It yields the protein CASSLGASGIYEQYF. This chain joins TRBV5-1 and TRBJ2-7, with 9 bases aligning to TRBD2. The V gene's germline CDR1 is SGHRS and CDR2 YFSETQ. J gave up 4 bases and V 0 bases, and 5 bases lay outside the gene matches. The length of the CDR3 is 15 residues.

This clone was found once. The chain has TRBV11-2 and TRBJ2-5; tentatively, D is TRBD1 (7 bases). Germline V gives CDR1 SGHAT, CDR2 FQNNGV. This CDR3 comprises 16 residues. Trimming left V 4 bases short and J 4 bases short, with 19 bases between. The DNA for the CDR3 is TGTGCCAGCAGCTACGCCCCAGGGGGGAGCTCAGAGACCCAGTACTTC. Its translation is CASSYAPGGSSETQYF.